These 24 T cell receptor beta chains came from one sample sequenced in a study of blood T cells in healthy people across ages. Combining a sample-barcoded 5' primer with a J-beta primer mix, a second PCR ran for 7 to 11 cycles. Each CDR3 protein is one row after TCRdb ran MiXCR on the 5' RACE reads. The profile shows roughly 1,300,000 distinct CDR3 sequences, roughly 64% of them singletons. The specimen was blood. The receptors derive from a man younger than 30 in good health.

This rearrangement joins TRBV6-1 to TRBJ1-1; a possible D gene is TRBD1 (6 bases). From germline, CDR1 is MNHNS and CDR2 SASEGT. The V and J ends lost 8 bases and 4 bases respectively, with 14 bases between them. The CDR3 is made up of 13 amino acids. The CDR3 DNA follows: TGTGCCAGCGACCACAGGGATGGCACTGAAGCTTTCTTT. This translates into CASDHRDGTEAFF.

This rearrangement joins TRBV29-1 to TRBJ2-1, with 9 positions matching TRBD2. Germline V gene data show CDR1 as SQVTM and CDR2 as ANQGSEA. This CDR3 spans 16 amino acids. V lost 6 bases to trimming and J lost 9 bases; unmatched junction nucleotides: 18. This chain's CDR3 is CSVPGLAGTRRGEQFF. The DNA for the CDR3 is TGCAGCGTCCCGGGGCTAGCGGGGACGAGGAGGGGTGAGCAGTTCTTC.

There are a few counts of this clonotype. CDR3 in DNA: TGCGCCAGCAGCCCCCGGGAGTTGAACCCCTACGAGCAGTACTTC. Residues: CASSPRELNPYEQYF. The gene calls are TRBV4-1 and TRBJ2-7, with D perhaps TRBD2 (6 bases). The V end was cut by 4 bases, the J end by 2 bases, with 15 bases between. Germline-derived CDR1 and CDR2 are MGHRA and YSYEKL. The CDR3 contains 15 residues.

The CDR3, as DNA: TGCAGTGCTAGTACTGAAGCTTTCTTT. Translation: CSASTEAFF. The chain joins TRBV20-1 to TRBJ1-1; no firm D call. The CDR3 covers 9 residues. Germline assignment: CDR1 DFQATT and CDR2 SNEGSKA (reference sequence). V lost 3 bases, J lost 5 bases, and 1 base lay in between.

V gene TRBV11-2 combines with J gene TRBJ2-5; D gene ambiguous. The V gene lost 3 bases and the J gene lost 0 bases, with 20 bases spanning the gap. The CDR3 spans 18 residues. Germline-derived CDR1 and CDR2 are SGHAT and FQNNGV. CDR3 protein: CASSLRPYAELYQETQYF. For the CDR3, the DNA is TGTGCCAGCAGCTTGCGGCCCTACGCGGAGTTGTACCAAGAGACCCAGTACTTC.

CDR3 amino acids: CASSELRGGNEQYF. Written as DNA, the CDR3 is TGTGCCAGCAGTGAACTTCGGGGTGGGAATGAGCAGTACTTC. J is TRBJ2-5 and V is TRBV2, with D possibly being TRBD2 (5 bases). Trimming left V 2 bases short and J 11 bases short, with 18 bases between. CDR3 length equals 14 residues. Per the germline V gene, CDR1 is SNHLY and CDR2 is FYNNEI.

The chain links TRBV29-1 to TRBJ1-6; 8 bases map to TRBD1. The CDR3 length is 14 residues. V trimming: 3 bases; J trimming: 10 bases; junction bases outside the gene matches: 8. CDR1 is SQVTM and CDR2 is ANQGSEA in the germline V gene. The CDR3 region is CSVEEEQGESPLHF. In DNA, the CDR3 is TGCAGCGTTGAGGAGGAACAGGGGGAGTCACCCCTCCACTTT.

The chain joins TRBV4-3 to TRBJ2-7; D is tentatively TRBD1 or TRBD2 (5 bases each). Matching the DNA end better, TRBJ2-5 makes the J call doubtful. The length of the CDR3 is 16 residues. Germline values: CDR1 LGHNA, CDR2 YSLEER. The CDR3 nucleotides read TGCGCCAGCAGCCAAGGGTCCGGGGCGGATCAAGAGACCCAGTACTTC. Translated: CASSQGSGADQETQYF.

The rearrangement uses TRBV14 and TRBJ2-7, with 7 bases identical to TRBD1. With 0 bases clipped from V and 0 bases from J, the junction kept 2 bases outside the gene matches. The CDR3 totals 15 residues. Germline loops: CDR1 SGHDN, CDR2 FVKESK. CDR3 sequence (DNA): TGTGCCAGCAGCCAAGAGGGACAGAGCTCCTACGAGCAGTACTTC. Translated, it gives CASSQEGQSSYEQYF.

The chain couples TRBV5-5 to TRBJ1-1; D ambiguous. V shed 3 bases and J shed 2 bases, with 8 bases lying between them. This CDR3 comprises 13 residues. Germline CDR1 SGHKS, CDR2 YYEKEE (reference sequence). The CDR3 is CASSSLTNTEAFF. The CDR3 region has the DNA TGTGCCAGCAGCTCTCTGACCAACACTGAAGCTTTCTTT.

The chain's CDR3 is CTSSLGTSYNEQYF. For the CDR3, the DNA is TGTACCAGCAGCTTAGGTACTAGCTACAATGAGCAGTACTTC. The genes are TRBV7-2 and TRBJ2-7; possible D gene TRBD2, 6 bases. This CDR3 has 14 residues. V lost 1 base to trimming and J lost 7 bases, with 14 bases between them. Germline values: CDR1 SGHTA, CDR2 FQGNSA.

The chain links TRBV7-2 to TRBJ2-5; 13 bases match TRBD2. The J segment lost 5 bases and the V segment lost 5 bases, leaving 8 bases of the junction unmatched. Germline assignment: CDR1 SGHTA and CDR2 FQGNSA. The CDR3 has 16 amino acids. The CDR3 spells CASSTTSGGAWETQYF. The CDR3 DNA reads as TGTGCCAGCAGCACAACTAGCGGGGGGGCTTGGGAGACCCAGTACTTC.

The rearrangement links TRBV10-3 to TRBJ1-2; D unclear. V lost 3 bases to trimming and J lost 7 bases, with 9 bases between them. The CDR3 totals 12 residues. Germline V lookup: CDR1 ENHRY, CDR2 SYGVKD. The CDR3 coding sequence is TGTGCCATCAGTGATGAAGCTTCTGGCTACACCTTC. Amino acid sequence: CAISDEASGYTF.

The chain links TRBV20-1 to TRBJ2-7; D is undetermined. V lost 4 bases to trimming and J lost 2 bases, with 15 bases between them. CDR1 is DFQATT and CDR2 is SNEGSKA in the germline V gene (reference sequence). There are 14 residues in the CDR3. The CDR3 nucleotides read TGCAGTGCTACACGGCCCGGAGACACCTACGAGCAGTACTTC. Its protein is CSATRPGDTYEQYF.

The chain uses TRBV10-3 and TRBJ2-1; D possibly corresponds to TRBD2 (5 bases). V dropped 2 bases and J dropped 7 bases, with 15 bases sitting between them. Germline CDR1 and CDR2: ENHRY and SYGVKD. This CDR3 is built from 15 residues. The CDR3 nucleotides read TGTGCCATCAGTGAGCCGAAAATCCCGGGGAATGAGCAGTTCTTC. Amino acid sequence: CAISEPKIPGNEQFF.

This chain connects TRBV29-1 to TRBJ2-2, with D unclear. The CDR3 has 12 residues. The ends were cut back, 5 bases at V and 5 bases at J, with 9 bases in the middle. Per the germline V gene, CDR1 is SQVTM and CDR2 is ANQGSEA. The CDR3 region is CSVLPETGELFF. CDR3 sequence (DNA): TGCAGCGTTCTTCCCGAAACCGGGGAGCTGTTTTTT.

The CDR3 loop reads CSARDEWEGSLTGELFF. The CDR3 DNA is TGCAGTGCTAGAGACGAGTGGGAGGGAAGTCTTACCGGGGAGCTGTTTTTT. This chain joins TRBV20-1 and TRBJ2-2; 7 bases are a match to TRBD2. J lost 5 bases, V lost 0 bases, and 12 bases had no gene match. The CDR3 sequence is 17 residues long. Germline lookup yields CDR1 DFQATT and CDR2 SNEGSKA (reference sequence).

This clonotype was found a few times. The rearrangement links TRBV29-1 to TRBJ2-7; no clear D gene. The CDR3 has 11 residues. Germline CDR1 SQVTM, CDR2 ANQGSEA. Deletions cut 2 bases from V and 5 bases from J, with 7 bases between. The CDR3 nucleotides read TGCAGCGTTGAACTGAGTAACGAGCAGTACTTC. Encoded protein: CSVELSNEQYF.

This chain connects TRBV6-6 to TRBJ1-2; possible D gene TRBD1, 6 bases. The CDR3 sequence is 16 residues long. Germline lookup yields CDR1 MNHNY and CDR2 SVGAGI (reference sequence). V lost 0 bases, J lost 6 bases, and 17 bases lay in between. The CDR3 reads CASSYSSGGEENGYTF. CDR3 nucleotides: TGTGCCAGCAGTTACTCAAGCGGGGGCGAGGAGAATGGCTACACCTTC.

The rearrangement uses TRBV28 and TRBJ2-5, with a possible D match to TRBD2 (5 bases). The CDR3 length is 17 residues. Trimming pared 5 bases from V and 1 base from J, leaving 20 bases between. The germline V gene has CDR1 MDHEN and CDR2 SYDVKM. CDR3 in DNA: TGTGCCAGCAGTCTTCTGGGAGCCTCTCGGGGCCAAGAGACCCAGTACTTC. The encoded protein is CASSLLGASRGQETQYF.

The chain uses TRBV5-5 and TRBJ2-5, with 7 bases fitting TRBD1. Germline CDR1 SGHKS, CDR2 YYEKEE (reference sequence). Germline trimming cut 6 bases from V and 1 base from J; bases unmatched to any gene: 3. This CDR3 region has 13 residues. CDR3 sequence (DNA): TGTGCCAGCAACAGGGACAGCCAAGAGACCCAGTACTTC. It codes for CASNRDSQETQYF. Full variable domain (remainder filled in from reference TRBV5-5 and TRBJ2-5): DAGVTQSPTHLIKTRGQQVTLRCSPISGHKSVSWYQQVLGQGPQFIFQYYEKEERGRGNFPDRFSARQFPNYSSELNVNALLLGDSALYLCASNRDSQETQYFGPGTRLLVL.

This clonotype was seen a few times. This rearrangement joins TRBV12-3 or TRBV12-4 to TRBJ2-3, with a possible D match to TRBD2 (6 bases). Trimming took off 1 base at V and 4 bases at J, with 9 bases between the two ends. CDR3 length: 14 amino acids. The CDR3 bases are TGTGCCAGCAGTTTAGTTGGGGGGTCAGATACGCAGTATTTT. It yields the protein CASSLVGGSDTQYF.

The CDR3 here is CASSYGTVSFDGYTF. DNA for the CDR3: TGTGCCAGCAGTTACGGGACCGTTAGTTTTGATGGCTACACCTTC. This chain links TRBV6-6 with TRBJ1-2, with a tentative D call TRBD1 (5 bases). V was pared by 2 bases and J by 6 bases, with 16 bases between. CDR3 length equals 15 residues. Per the germline V gene, CDR1 is MNHNY and CDR2 is SVGAGI (reference sequence).

The rearrangement uses TRBV7-9 and TRBJ2-1; 12 bases agree with TRBD2. The J call is in doubt because the DNA end fits TRBJ2-7 better. The CDR3 is 16 residues long. Germline CDR1 and CDR2: SEHNR and FQNEAQ (reference sequence). CDR3 sequence (DNA): TGTGCCAGCAGCTCCAGGACTAGCGGGACCCTATACGAGCAGTACTTC. Amino acid sequence: CASSSRTSGTLYEQYF.